This entry lists 16 T cell receptor beta chains sequenced from one sample in a study of response to subunit inactivated influenza vaccine. One entry per CDR3 protein, called by TCRdb with MiXCR from the RT-PCR reads. The table includes around 600,000 distinct CDR3 sequences, over 9% detected once. A further study also used this sample, focusing on T cells expressing NK-cell markers. That work adds: TCR beta cDNA was generated via 5'RACE template switching incorporating UMIs.

The source was PBMCs from blood, collected on the day of vaccination. These receptors were taken from a man aged 50-59 years who received an inactivated influenza vaccine.

DNA of the CDR3: TGTGCCAGCAGTGAAGCGTTCGGACAGGGGGCCGGGGAGCTGTTTTTT. Protein: CASSEAFGQGAGELFF. The chain couples TRBV2 to TRBJ2-2; 10 bases map to TRBD1. CDR1 and CDR2 (germline): SNHLY, FYNNEI. V lost 0 bases, J lost 6 bases, and 4 bases stayed unmatched. This CDR3 region has 16 residues.

V gene TRBV20-1 combines with J gene TRBJ2-7; no firm D call. CDR1 and CDR2 (germline): DFQATT, SNEGSKA (reference sequence). CDR3 length equals 13 residues. The V gene lost 6 bases and the J gene lost 2 bases, with 14 bases spanning the gap. CDR3 sequence: CSARTPETYEQYF. CDR3 DNA: TGCAGTGCCCGGACCCCAGAGACCTACGAGCAGTACTTC.

This clonotype came up a few times. V gene TRBV4-3 combines with J gene TRBJ2-5, with TRBD2 as a possible D gene (6 bases). The CDR3 covers 15 residues. Germline V gives CDR1 LGHNA, CDR2 YSLEER. The V and J ends lost 4 bases and 4 bases respectively, with 16 bases between them. This CDR3 reads CASSRQKGGPETQYF. In nucleotides, the CDR3 is TGCGCCAGCAGCCGCCAAAAGGGAGGTCCAGAGACCCAGTACTTC.

The chain uses TRBV7-6 and TRBJ2-7; D gene unclear. Germline V CDR1 and CDR2: SGHVS, FNYEAQ. V was pared by 6 bases and J by 2 bases, with 11 bases between. The CDR3 sequence is 13 residues long. The CDR3: CASSLSSAYEQYF. In DNA, the CDR3 is TGTGCCAGCAGTCTGAGTTCAGCCTACGAGCAGTACTTC.

This clonotype has a handful of counts. This sequence joins TRBV2 and TRBJ2-5; TRBD2 might be the D (6 bases). V was trimmed by 6 bases and J by 10 bases, leaving 12 bases between them. Germline-derived CDR1 and CDR2 are SNHLY and FYNNEI. The CDR3 is made up of 11 amino acids. The CDR3 DNA is TGTGCCAGCAGCCTAGCGAGCATCCAGTACTTC. Residues: CASSLASIQYF.

The gene calls are TRBV6-1 and TRBJ2-5; maybe TRBD2 (5 bases). Trimming removed 3 bases at V and 5 bases at J, with 16 bases between. This CDR3 is built from 15 residues. From germline, CDR1 is MNHNS and CDR2 SASEGT. The CDR3 DNA reads as TGTGCCAGCAGTGACCGGGCTAGCCCGGGGGAGACCCAGTACTTC. Protein product: CASSDRASPGETQYF.

J is TRBJ2-5 and V is TRBV13; D assignment may be TRBD1 or TRBD2 (5 bases each). The CDR3 consists of 13 residues. Germline CDR1 and CDR2: PRHDT and FYEKMQ (reference sequence). Trimming stripped 3 bases from V and 7 bases from J, with 12 bases between. The CDR3 region is CASSFPRETTQYF. The CDR3 coding sequence is TGTGCCAGCAGCTTCCCCAGGGAGACGACCCAGTACTTC.

In its sample, this clonotype was seen a few times. The V gene is TRBV24-1, the J gene TRBJ2-1; D possibly corresponds to TRBD1 (6 bases). CDR1 and CDR2 (germline): KGHDR, SFDVKD. The CDR3 has 16 residues. V was trimmed by 5 bases and J by 0 bases, leaving 13 bases between them. CDR3 DNA sequence: TGTGCCACCAGTGGGGTAGGGGGAAGCTCCTACAATGAGCAGTTCTTC. Translation gives CATSGVGGSSYNEQFF.

The rearrangement joins TRBV7-3 to TRBJ2-6, with 12 bases matching TRBD2. Germline V gene data show CDR1 as SGHTA and CDR2 as FQGTGA. This CDR3 is built from 17 residues. Trimming at V came to 5 bases and at J to 2 bases, leaving 4 bases not matched to a gene. The CDR3 DNA reads as TGTGCCAGCAGCGGACTAGCGGGAACCCCTGGGGCCAACGTCCTGACTTTC. Translation: CASSGLAGTPGANVLTF.

This clonotype was counted a few times. This chain connects TRBV19 to TRBJ1-5; D gene uncertain. CDR1 LNHDA and CDR2 SQIVND come from the germline V gene (reference sequence). The CDR3 is 14 residues long. Trimming pared 5 bases from V and 0 bases from J, leaving 8 bases between. The CDR3 here is CASSPQSSNQPQHF. As DNA, the CDR3 is TGTGCCAGTAGTCCCCAAAGTAGCAATCAGCCCCAGCATTTT.

V usage is TRBV18 and J usage is TRBJ2-3; 7 bases align to TRBD2. With V trimmed by 3 bases and J by 0 bases, 6 bases remained unmatched. CDR3 length: 16 amino acids. Germline lookup yields CDR1 KGHSH and CDR2 LQKENI. CDR3 amino acids: CASSPASGRSTDTQYF. The CDR3 nucleotides are TGTGCCAGCTCACCCGCTAGCGGAAGGAGCACAGATACGCAGTATTTT.

This chain connects TRBV7-9 to TRBJ2-7, with 8 bases identical to TRBD1. The CDR3 runs to 15 residues. V trimming: 2 bases; J trimming: 3 bases; junction bases outside the gene matches: 6. Germline CDR1 and CDR2: SEHNR and FQNEAQ (reference sequence). Here the CDR3 reads CASSLNLQGDYEQYF. For the CDR3, the DNA is TGTGCCAGCAGCTTAAACCTACAGGGGGACTACGAGCAGTACTTC.

This clonotype was seen a handful of times. The J gene is TRBJ2-6, the V gene TRBV12-3 or TRBV12-4; D unclear. The CDR3 has 15 residues. V lost 6 bases and J lost 0, with 9 bases in between. The CDR3 protein is CASSPDNSGANVLTF. The CDR3 bases are TGTGCCAGCAGCCCTGACAACTCTGGGGCCAACGTCCTGACTTTC.

This clonotype was seen only a few times. This chain connects TRBV28 to TRBJ2-4, with 8 bases aligning to TRBD2. The CDR3 extends over 15 amino acids. V lost 6 bases, J lost 0 bases, and 4 bases stayed unmatched. Per the germline V gene, CDR1 is MDHEN and CDR2 is SYDVKM. The CDR3 coding sequence is TGTGCCAGCAGAACTAGCGGCCTAGCCAAAAACATTCAGTACTTC. Its translation is CASRTSGLAKNIQYF.

The V and J genes are TRBV20-1 and TRBJ2-1, with 7 positions matching TRBD2. The CDR3 covers 12 residues. The germline V gene has CDR1 DFQATT and CDR2 SNEGSKA (reference sequence). Trimming took 7 bases from V and 2 from J; bases not matched to a gene: 2. CDR3 sequence reads: CSGGGPYNEQFF. CDR3 DNA sequence: TGCAGTGGGGGGGGACCCTACAATGAGCAGTTCTTC.

This chain connects TRBV2 to TRBJ2-3; no clear D. This CDR3 is 16 amino acids long. The V end was cut by 7 bases, the J end by 2 bases, with 19 bases between. CDR1 SNHLY and CDR2 FYNNEI come from the germline V gene. The CDR3 loop reads CASKNGHPINTDTQYF. CDR3 sequence (DNA): TGTGCCAGCAAGAACGGCCACCCAATCAACACAGATACGCAGTATTTT.